This TCR beta chain was found in a study of Ad26.COV2.S vaccination and SARS-CoV-2 variants. Study-wide points: It was vaccine recipients, not placebo recipients, who had the higher spike-specific TCR breadth. Substantial post-vaccination breadth of spike-specific CD8+ and CD4+ T cell responses was reported. Possible underestimation of total T cell responses by the TCR breadth and depth analyses was noted.

CDR3 size: 14 residues. The V gene's germline CDR1 is SGHRS and CDR2 YFSETQ. J was trimmed by 2 bases and V by 4 bases; bases with no gene match: 3. About this clone: Its antigen is undetermined.

Treatment denoted: roughly 19 received Ad26.COV2.S at low or high dose, single or two shots; five or six received placebo; per-sample allocation not given. Each sample was drawn 63 days after the first injection (of vaccine or placebo). SARS-CoV-2 spike from the Wuhan strain was encoded by the vaccine, an Ad26 vector. Produced via immunoSEQ multiplex PCR; TCRdb's table is partial and in-frame only. The sample includes about 350,000 clones, 70% to 90% of them seen just once. Specimen: peripheral blood, collected in a trial of Ad26.COV2.S vaccine versus placebo. This clonotype was sampled from a person between 18 and 59 years old who received the Ad26.COV2.S COVID-19 vaccine or a placebo. V usage is TRBV5-1 and J usage is TRBJ2-7, with TRBD1 identical over 10 bases. CDR3 sequence: CASSAGTGAYEQYF. The CDR3 bases are TGCGCCAGCAGCGCCGGGACAGGGGCCTACGAGCAGTACTTC.